The 3 T cell receptor beta chains in this list originate from one sample, sequenced in a study of blood T cell repertoires in COVID-19. The method was immunoSEQ multiplex PCR; TCRdb's version includes in-frame clones alone and lacks a portion of them. The repertoire holds 60,000 to 65,000 clones, 80% to 95% seen once, with around 8.4% in the top ten. The source material was peripheral blood. The receptors derive from an elderly woman with active COVID-19.

The chain joins TRBV7-2 to TRBJ2-5, with 7 bases that match TRBD2. V lost 0 bases and J lost 5; bases outside the gene matches: 6. CDR1 is SGHTA, CDR2 FQGNSA, per germline. CDR3 length: 15 residues. This chain's CDR3 is CASSLAAGALETQYF. In DNA, the CDR3 is TGTGCCAGCAGCTTAGCTGCGGGAGCGTTGGAGACCCAGTACTTC.

This sequence joins TRBV2 and TRBJ1-2; TRBD1 matches 8 bases. Germline lookup yields CDR1 SNHLY and CDR2 FYNNEI. The CDR3 has 15 residues. Trimming removed 6 bases from V and 4 bases from J; junction bases left unmatched: 10. CDR3 amino acids: CASSQGAGGGYGYTF. The CDR3 DNA is TGTGCCAGCAGCCAAGGGGCAGGGGGCGGCTATGGCTACACCTTC.

The J gene is TRBJ1-2, the V gene TRBV7-9; 9 bases fit TRBD1. Trimming at V came to 7 bases and at J to 5 bases, leaving 11 bases not matched to a gene. The CDR3 has 15 residues. Germline CDR1 SEHNR, CDR2 FQNEAQ (reference sequence). The CDR3 DNA is TGTGCCAGCACTCCCGGGTGGGACAGGGTTTATGGCTACACCTTC. Translation: CASTPGWDRVYGYTF.